Below are 3 T cell receptor beta chains sequenced from a single sample in a study of shared clonotypes between healthy human individuals. Measured with immunoSEQ multiplex PCR; TCRdb has only the in-frame clones, and not every one. The table shows about 600,000 clones, with roughly 79% occurring only once. The sample consisted of PBMCs. The receptors derive from a woman in her thirties or forties in good health. Some clones in this sample may be carry-over from other donors' samples.

This chain links TRBV6-5 with TRBJ1-5, with D unclear. The V end was cut by 6 bases, the J end by 3 bases, with 12 bases between. CDR1 is MNHEY and CDR2 is SVGAGI in the germline V gene. The CDR3 sequence is 14 residues long. CDR3 nucleotides: TGTGCCAGCAGCCCCCGGAGATCCAATCAGCCCCAGCATTTT. It codes for CASSPRRSNQPQHF.

The chain links TRBV28 to TRBJ2-7, with 9 nucleotides matching TRBD2. CDR1 is MDHEN, CDR2 SYDVKM, per germline. The ends lost 3 bases at V and 6 bases at J; junction bases unmatched: 9. This CDR3 spans 15 amino acids. The CDR3 nucleotides are TGTGCCAGCAGTTTGACTAGCGGTTTGAAGGGCGAGCAGTACTTC. Translation gives CASSLTSGLKGEQYF.

The CDR3 DNA reads TGTGCCAGCTCCTACAGAGACGGGGAGCTGTTTTTT. Protein sequence: CASSYRDGELFF. The rearrangement links TRBV18 to TRBJ2-2; D is undetermined. This CDR3 is 12 amino acids long. The V end was cut by 6 bases, the J end by 7 bases, with 9 bases between. Germline assignment: CDR1 KGHSH and CDR2 LQKENI.